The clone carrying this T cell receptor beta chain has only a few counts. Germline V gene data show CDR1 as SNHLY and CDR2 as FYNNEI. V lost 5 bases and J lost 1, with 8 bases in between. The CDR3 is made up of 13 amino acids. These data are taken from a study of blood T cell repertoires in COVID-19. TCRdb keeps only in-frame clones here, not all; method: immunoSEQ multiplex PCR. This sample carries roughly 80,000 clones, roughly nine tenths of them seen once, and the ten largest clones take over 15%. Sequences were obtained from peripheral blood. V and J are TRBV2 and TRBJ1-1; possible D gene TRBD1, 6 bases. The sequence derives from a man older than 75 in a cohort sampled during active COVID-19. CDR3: CASSRQANTEAFF. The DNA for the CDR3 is TGTGCCAGCAGTCGACAGGCGAACACTGAAGCTTTCTTT.